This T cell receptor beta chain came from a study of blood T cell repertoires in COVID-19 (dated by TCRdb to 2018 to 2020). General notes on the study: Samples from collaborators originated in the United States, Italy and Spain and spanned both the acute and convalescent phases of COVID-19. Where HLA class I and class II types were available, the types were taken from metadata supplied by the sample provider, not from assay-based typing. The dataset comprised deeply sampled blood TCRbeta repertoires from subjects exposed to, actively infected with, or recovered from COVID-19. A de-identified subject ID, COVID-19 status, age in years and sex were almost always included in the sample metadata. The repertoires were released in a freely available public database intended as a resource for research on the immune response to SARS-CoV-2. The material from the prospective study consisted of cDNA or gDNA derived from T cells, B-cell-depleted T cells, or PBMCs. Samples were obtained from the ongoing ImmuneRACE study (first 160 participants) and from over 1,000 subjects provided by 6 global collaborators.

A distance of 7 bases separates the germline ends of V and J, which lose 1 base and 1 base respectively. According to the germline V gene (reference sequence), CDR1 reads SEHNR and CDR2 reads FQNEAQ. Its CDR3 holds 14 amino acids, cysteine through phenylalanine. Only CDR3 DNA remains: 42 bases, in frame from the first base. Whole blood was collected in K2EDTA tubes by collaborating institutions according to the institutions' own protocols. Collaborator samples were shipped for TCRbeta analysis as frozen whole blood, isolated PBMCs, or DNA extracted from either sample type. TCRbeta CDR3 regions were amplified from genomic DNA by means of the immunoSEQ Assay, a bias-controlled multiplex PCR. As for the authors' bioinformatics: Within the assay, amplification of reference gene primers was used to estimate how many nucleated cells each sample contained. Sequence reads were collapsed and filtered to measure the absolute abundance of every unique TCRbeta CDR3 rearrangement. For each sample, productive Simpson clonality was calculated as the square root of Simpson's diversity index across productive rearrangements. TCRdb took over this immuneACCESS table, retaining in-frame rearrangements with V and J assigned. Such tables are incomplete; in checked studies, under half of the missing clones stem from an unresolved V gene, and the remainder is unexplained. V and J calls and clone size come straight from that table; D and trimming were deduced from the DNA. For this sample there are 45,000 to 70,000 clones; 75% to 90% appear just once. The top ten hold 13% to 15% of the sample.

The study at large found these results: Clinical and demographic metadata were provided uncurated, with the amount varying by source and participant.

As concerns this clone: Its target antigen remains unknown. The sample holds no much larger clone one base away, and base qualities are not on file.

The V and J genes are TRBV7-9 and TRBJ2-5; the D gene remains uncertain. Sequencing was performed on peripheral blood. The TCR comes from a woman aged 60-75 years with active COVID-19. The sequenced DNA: TGTGCCAGCAGCTTAGTACAACCCCAAGAGACCCAGTACTTC. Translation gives CASSLVQPQETQYF.